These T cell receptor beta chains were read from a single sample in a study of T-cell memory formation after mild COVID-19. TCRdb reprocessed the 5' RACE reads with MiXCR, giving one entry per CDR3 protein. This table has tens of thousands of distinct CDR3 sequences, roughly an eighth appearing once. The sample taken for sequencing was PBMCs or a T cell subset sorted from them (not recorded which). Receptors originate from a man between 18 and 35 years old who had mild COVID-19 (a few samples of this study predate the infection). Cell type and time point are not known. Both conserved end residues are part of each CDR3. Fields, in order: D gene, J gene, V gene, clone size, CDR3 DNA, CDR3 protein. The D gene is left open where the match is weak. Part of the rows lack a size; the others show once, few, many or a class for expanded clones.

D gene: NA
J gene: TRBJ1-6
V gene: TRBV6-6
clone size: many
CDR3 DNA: TGTGCCAGCAGTTACACTAGCTCCTATAATTCACCCCTCCACTTT
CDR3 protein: CASSYTSSYNSPLHF

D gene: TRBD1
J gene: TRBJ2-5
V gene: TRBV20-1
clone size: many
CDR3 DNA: TGCAGTGCTAGAAGGGGGACAGGAGGACAGACCCAGTACTTC
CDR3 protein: CSARRGTGGQTQYF

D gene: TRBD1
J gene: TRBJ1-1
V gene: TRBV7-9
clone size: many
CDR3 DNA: TGTGCCAGCAGCCCCGTACGGGACAGGGCAACTGAAGCTTTCTTT
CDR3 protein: CASSPVRDRATEAFF

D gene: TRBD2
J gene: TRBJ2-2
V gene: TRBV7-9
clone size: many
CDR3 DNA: TGTGCCAGCAGACGTAGCAGCGGGGGGGTTCGAACCGGGGAGCTGTTTTTT
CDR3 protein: CASRRSSGGVRTGELFF

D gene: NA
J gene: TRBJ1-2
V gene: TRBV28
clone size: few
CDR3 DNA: TGTGCCAGCAGTTTATTGTTTGGCCGAGCTAATGGCTACACCTTC
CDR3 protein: CASSLLFGRANGYTF

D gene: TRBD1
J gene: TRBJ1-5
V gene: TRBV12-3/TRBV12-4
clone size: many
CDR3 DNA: TGTGCCAGCAGCCCGACAGGGAATCGCCGTCAGCCCCAGCATTTT
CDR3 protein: CASSPTGNRRQPQHF

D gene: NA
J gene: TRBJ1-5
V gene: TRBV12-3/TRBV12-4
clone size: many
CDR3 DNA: TGTGCCAGCAGCCTCCACCGCAATCAGCCCCAGCATTTT
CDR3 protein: CASSLHRNQPQHF

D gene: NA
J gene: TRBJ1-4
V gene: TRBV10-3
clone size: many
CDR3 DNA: TGTGCCATCAGTGAAAGCTTTGGGGGGCCTCTCAATGAAAAACTGTTTTTT
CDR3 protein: CAISESFGGPLNEKLFF

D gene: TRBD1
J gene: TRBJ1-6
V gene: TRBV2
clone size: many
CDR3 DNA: TGTGCCAGCGGGGAGGACAGGGGATTCAATTCACCCCTCCACTTT
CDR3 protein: CASGEDRGFNSPLHF

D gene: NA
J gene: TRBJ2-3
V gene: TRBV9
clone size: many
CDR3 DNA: TGTGCCAGCAGCGTAGAGGGGGGGGCCAATACGCAGTATTTT
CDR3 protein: CASSVEGGANTQYF

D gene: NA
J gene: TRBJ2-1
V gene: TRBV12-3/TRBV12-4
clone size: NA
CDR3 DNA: TGTGCCAGCCGCCGAGGATCTCGGACGGAATCGTGGAATGAGCAGTTCTTC
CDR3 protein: CASRRGSRTESWNEQFF

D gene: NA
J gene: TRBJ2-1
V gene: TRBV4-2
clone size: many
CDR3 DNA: TGTGCCAGCAGCCAAGAGGAGGGAAGTGCGGGTGAGCAGTTCTTC
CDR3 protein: CASSQEEGSAGEQFF

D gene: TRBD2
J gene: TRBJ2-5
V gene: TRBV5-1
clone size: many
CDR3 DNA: TGCGCCAGCAGCTTGACTAGCGGGGGAGAGACCCAGTACTTC
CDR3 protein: CASSLTSGGETQYF

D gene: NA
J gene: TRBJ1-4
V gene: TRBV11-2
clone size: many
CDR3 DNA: TGTGCCAGCAGCTTAGTGGTACCGGGCGCAACTAATGAAAAACTGTTTTTT
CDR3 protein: CASSLVVPGATNEKLFF

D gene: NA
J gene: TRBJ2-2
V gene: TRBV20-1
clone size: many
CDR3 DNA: TGCAGTGCTAGGGCCGGATTCACCGGGGAGCTGTTTTTT
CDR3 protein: CSARAGFTGELFF

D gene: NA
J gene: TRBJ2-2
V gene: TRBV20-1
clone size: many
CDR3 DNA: TGCAGTGCTAGAACTACGCTAGGGACCGGGGAGCTGTTTTTT
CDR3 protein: CSARTTLGTGELFF

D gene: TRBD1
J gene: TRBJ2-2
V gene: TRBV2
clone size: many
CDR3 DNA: TGTGCCAGCAATTGGGAACAGGGGCTCGGGGAGCTGTTTTTT
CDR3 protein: CASNWEQGLGELFF

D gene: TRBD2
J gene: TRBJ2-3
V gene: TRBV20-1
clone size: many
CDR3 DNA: TGCAGTGCTAGAGCCCGGGGGGGAGTTAGGACAGATACGCAGTATTTT
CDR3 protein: CSARARGGVRTDTQYF

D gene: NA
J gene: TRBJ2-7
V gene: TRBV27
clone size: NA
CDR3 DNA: TGTGCCAGCAGTTTGCGGGACACCTACGAGCAGTACTTC
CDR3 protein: CASSLRDTYEQYF

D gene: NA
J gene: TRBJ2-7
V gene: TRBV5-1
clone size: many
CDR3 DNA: TGCGCCAGCAGCTTGGTACCAGGCTCCTACGAGCAGTACTTC
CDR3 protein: CASSLVPGSYEQYF

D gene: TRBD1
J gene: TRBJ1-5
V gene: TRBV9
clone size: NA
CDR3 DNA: TGTGCCAGCAGCGTGGGGACAGGGTCCAATCAGCCCCAGCATTTT
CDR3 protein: CASSVGTGSNQPQHF

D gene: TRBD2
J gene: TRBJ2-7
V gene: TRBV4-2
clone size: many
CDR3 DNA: TGTGCCAGCAGCCAAGAAACTAGCGGGTTCAACGAGCAGTACTTC
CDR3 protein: CASSQETSGFNEQYF

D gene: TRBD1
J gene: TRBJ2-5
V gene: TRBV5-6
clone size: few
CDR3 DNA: TGTGCCAGCACCAATTCACGCACAGGGGGGCAAGAGACCCAGTACTTC
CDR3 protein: CASTNSRTGGQETQYF

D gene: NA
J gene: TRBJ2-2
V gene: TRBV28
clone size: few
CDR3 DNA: TGTGCCAGCATGGGCAGCCTGCTCACCGGGGAGCTGTTTTTT
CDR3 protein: CASMGSLLTGELFF

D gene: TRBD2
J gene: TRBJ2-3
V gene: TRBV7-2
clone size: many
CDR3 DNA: TGTGCCAGCAGTCCTAGGGACAGCGGGGGGCGTACGCAGTATTTT
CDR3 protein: CASSPRDSGGRTQYF

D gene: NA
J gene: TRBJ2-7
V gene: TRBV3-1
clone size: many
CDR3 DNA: TGTGCCAGCAGCCAAGGCCTGAGTGCGAGCTACGAGCAGTACTTC
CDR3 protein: CASSQGLSASYEQYF

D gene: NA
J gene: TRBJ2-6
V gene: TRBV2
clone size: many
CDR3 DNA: TGTGCCAGCTTAAACTATCTGGGCCAAGTTGGGGCCAACGTCCTGACTTTC
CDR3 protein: CASLNYLGQVGANVLTF

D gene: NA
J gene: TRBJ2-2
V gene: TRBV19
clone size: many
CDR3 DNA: TGTGCCAGTAGCAGATACCGGGACTCCACCGGGGAGCTGTTTTTT
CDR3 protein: CASSRYRDSTGELFF

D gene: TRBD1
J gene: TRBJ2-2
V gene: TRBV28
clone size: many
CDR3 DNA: TGTGCCAGCAGTTTCAGGGGGCGAGGCACCGGGGAGCTGTTTTTT
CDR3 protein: CASSFRGRGTGELFF

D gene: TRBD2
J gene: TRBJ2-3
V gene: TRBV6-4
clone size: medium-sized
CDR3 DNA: TGTGCCAGCAGTGAGGGTAGCGGGGGCACAGATACGCAGTATTTT
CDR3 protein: CASSEGSGGTDTQYF

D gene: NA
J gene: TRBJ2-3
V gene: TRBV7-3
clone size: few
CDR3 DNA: TGTGCCAGCAGCCTTGTCCACACCGATACGCAGTATTTT
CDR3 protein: CASSLVHTDTQYF

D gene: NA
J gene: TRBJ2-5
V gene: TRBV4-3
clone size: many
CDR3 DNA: TGCGCCAGCAGCCAAGACGGCCAAGAGACCCAGTACTTC
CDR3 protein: CASSQDGQETQYF

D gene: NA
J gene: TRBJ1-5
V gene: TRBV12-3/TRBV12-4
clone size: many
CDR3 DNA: TGTGCCAGCAGTCCGTACAGCAATCAGCCCCAGCATTTT
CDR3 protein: CASSPYSNQPQHF

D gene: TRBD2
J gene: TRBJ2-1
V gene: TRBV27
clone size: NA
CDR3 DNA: TGTGCCAGCAGTTTAGGCGGGGGGGCAGGCAATGAGCAGTTCTTC
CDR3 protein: CASSLGGGAGNEQFF

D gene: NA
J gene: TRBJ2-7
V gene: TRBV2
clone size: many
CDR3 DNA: TGTGCCAGCCACCGGGGCCCCTACGAGCAGTACTTC
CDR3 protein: CASHRGPYEQYF

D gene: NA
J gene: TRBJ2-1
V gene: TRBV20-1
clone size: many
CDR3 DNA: TGCAGTGCTATGCCTGGACGGGGATCCTACAATGAGCAGTTCTTC
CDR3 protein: CSAMPGRGSYNEQFF

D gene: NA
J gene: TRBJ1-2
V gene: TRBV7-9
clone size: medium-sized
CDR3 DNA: TGTGCCAGCAGCGAACAAGTTTATGGCTACACCTTC
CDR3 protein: CASSEQVYGYTF

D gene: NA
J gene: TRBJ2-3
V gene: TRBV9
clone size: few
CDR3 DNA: TGTGCCAGCAGCGTAGTTGAGGACACGTCAAAATATTTT
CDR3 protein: CASSVVEDTSKYF

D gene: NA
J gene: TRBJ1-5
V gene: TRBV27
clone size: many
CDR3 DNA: TGTGCCAGCAGCCCAACAGGGTTTAGCAATCAGCCCCAGCATTTT
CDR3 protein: CASSPTGFSNQPQHF

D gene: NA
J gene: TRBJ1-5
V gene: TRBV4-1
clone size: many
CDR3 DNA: TGCGCCAGCAGCCAAGGATGGTACAATCAGCCCCAGCATTTT
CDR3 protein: CASSQGWYNQPQHF

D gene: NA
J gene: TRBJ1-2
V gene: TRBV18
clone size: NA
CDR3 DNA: TGTGCCAGCTCACCACCGGAAACTTACTATGGCTACACCTTC
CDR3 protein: CASSPPETYYGYTF

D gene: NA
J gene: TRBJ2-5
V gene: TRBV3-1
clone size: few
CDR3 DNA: TGTGCCAGCAGCCAAGTCAGGGAGACCCAGTACTTC
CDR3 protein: CASSQVRETQYF

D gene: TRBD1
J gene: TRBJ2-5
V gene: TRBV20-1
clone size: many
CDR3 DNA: TGCAGTGCAATCAGGGGGGAGACCCAGTACTTC
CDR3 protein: CSAIRGETQYF

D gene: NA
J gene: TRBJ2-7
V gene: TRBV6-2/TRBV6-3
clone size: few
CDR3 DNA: TGTGCCAGCAGCATCGACGGATTCTCCTACGAGCAGTACTTC
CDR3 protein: CASSIDGFSYEQYF

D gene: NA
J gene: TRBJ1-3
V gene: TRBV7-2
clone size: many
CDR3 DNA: TGTGCCAGCAGCCAAAGCACCGCAGGGTCTGGAAACACCATATATTTT
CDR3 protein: CASSQSTAGSGNTIYF

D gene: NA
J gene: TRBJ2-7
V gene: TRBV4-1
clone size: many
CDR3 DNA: TGCGCCAGCAGCCATGCACAAACCTACGAGCAGTACTTC
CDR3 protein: CASSHAQTYEQYF

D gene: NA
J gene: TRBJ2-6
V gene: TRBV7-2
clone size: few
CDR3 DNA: TGTGCCAGCGCCGATATGGGGTCTGGGGCCAACGTCCTGACTTTC
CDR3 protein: CASADMGSGANVLTF

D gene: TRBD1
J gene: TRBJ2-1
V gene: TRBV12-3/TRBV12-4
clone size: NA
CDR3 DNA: TGTGCCAGCAGTCAAAACAGGGGACCCTACAATGAGCAGTTCTTC
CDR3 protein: CASSQNRGPYNEQFF

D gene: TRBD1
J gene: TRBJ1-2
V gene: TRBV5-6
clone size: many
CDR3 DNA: TGTGCCAGCAGCACCGCCGGACAGGGCTACTATGGCTACACCTTC
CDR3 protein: CASSTAGQGYYGYTF

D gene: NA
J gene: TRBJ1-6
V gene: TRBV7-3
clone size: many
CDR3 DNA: TGTGCCAGCAGTCATGGGACGTGGAATTCACCCCTCCACTTT
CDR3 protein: CASSHGTWNSPLHF

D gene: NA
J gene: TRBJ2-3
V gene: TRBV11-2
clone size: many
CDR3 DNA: TGTGCCAGCAGCTTAGGGGCGCGGTATACGCAGTATTTT
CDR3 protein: CASSLGARYTQYF

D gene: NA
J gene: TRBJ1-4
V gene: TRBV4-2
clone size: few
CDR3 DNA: TGTGCCAGCAGCCAAGATTACCGGGGCGGGAGTGAAAAACTGTTTTTT
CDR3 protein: CASSQDYRGGSEKLFF

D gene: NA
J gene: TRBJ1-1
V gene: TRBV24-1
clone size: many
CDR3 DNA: TGTGCCACCAGTGATCGACCACAGGCGAACCGCACCGCTTTCTTT
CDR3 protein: CATSDRPQANRTAFF

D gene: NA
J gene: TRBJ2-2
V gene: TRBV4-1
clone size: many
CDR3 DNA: TGCGCCAGCAGCCAAGTCATTCTAGCCGGGGAGCTGTTTTTT
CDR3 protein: CASSQVILAGELFF